The sequence of this T cell receptor beta chain was determined in a study of molecular identifiers for immune sequencing clone quantification. Study summary: Replicates involved a five-way split of RNA from roughly 20,000 or 100,000 naive CD8 cells, with sequencing of four. Whole-study results and caveats: Detection of one spiked Jurkat cell's TCR RNA reportedly worked in about a million naive cells.

TCRdb used MiXCR to reprocess the PCR reads, holding one entry per CDR3 protein. The sample yields over 85,000 distinct CDR3 sequences, 30% to 45% seen once. When naive CD8 T cells were sorted, they were gated as CD8+CD4-CCR7+CD45RA+. Trimming took 4 bases from V and 4 from J; bases not matched to a gene: 0. CDR3 length: 14 residues. The germline V gene encodes CDR1 ENHRY and CDR2 SYGVKD. As for this clonotype: What it recognizes is unknown.

The specimen sequenced was naive CD8+ T cells from blood, with Jurkat cell RNA spiked in. This sample's subset: FACS-sorted CD8+CD4-CCR7+CD45RA+ naive T cells. The chain couples TRBV10-3 to TRBJ2-5, with 13 bases lining up with TRBD2. The clonotype was recovered from a human donor in good health. Some libraries in this study had Jurkat cell RNA spiked in. CDR3 sequence: CAISGLAGGETQYF. In DNA form, the CDR3 reads TGTGCCATCAGTGGACTAGCGGGAGGAGAGACCCAGTACTTC.